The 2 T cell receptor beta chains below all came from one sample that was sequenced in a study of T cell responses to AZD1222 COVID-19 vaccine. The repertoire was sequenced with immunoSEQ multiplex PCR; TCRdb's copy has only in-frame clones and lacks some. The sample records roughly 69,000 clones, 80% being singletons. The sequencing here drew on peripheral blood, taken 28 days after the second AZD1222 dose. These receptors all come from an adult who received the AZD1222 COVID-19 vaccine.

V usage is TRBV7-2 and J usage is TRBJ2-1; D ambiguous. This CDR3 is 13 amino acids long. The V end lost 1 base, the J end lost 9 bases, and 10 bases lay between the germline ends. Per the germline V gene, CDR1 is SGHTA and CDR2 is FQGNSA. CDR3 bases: TGTGCCAGCAGCTTAGTTAGCCTTTTTGAGCAGTTCTTC. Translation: CASSLVSLFEQFF.

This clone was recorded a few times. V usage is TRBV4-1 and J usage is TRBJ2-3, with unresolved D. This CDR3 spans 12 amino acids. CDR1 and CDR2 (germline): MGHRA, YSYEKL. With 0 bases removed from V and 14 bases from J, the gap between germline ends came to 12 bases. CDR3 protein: CASSQDPPLRYF. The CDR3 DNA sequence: TGCGCCAGCAGCCAAGATCCTCCTTTGAGGTATTTT.